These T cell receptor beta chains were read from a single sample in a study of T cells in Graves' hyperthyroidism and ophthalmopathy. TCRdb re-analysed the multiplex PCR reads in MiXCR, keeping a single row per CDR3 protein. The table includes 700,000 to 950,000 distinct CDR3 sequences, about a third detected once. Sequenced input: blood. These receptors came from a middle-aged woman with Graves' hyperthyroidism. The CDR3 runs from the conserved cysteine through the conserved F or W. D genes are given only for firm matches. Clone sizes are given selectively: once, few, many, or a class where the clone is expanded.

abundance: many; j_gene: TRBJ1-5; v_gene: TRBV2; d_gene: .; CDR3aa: CASQQFGVGGQPQHF; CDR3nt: TGTGCCAGCCAGCAGTTTGGAGTCGGTGGACAGCCCCAGCATTTT
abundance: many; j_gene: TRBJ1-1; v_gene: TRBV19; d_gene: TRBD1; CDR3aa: CASSTWTGAKNTEAFF; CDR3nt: TGTGCCAGTAGTACTTGGACAGGGGCGAAGAACACTGAAGCTTTCTTT
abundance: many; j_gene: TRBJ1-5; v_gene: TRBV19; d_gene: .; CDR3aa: CASNPEREVNQPQHF; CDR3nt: TGTGCCAGTAACCCTGAAAGGGAAGTAAATCAGCCCCAGCATTTT
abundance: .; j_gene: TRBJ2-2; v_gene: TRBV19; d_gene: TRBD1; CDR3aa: CASSSGTAGWELFF; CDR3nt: TGTGCCAGTAGTTCCGGGACAGCCGGTTGGGAGCTGTTTTTT
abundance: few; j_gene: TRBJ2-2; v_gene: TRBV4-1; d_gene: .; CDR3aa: CASSQFFASGTGELFF; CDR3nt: TGCGCCAGCAGCCAATTCTTTGCGTCGGGCACCGGGGAGCTGTTTTTT
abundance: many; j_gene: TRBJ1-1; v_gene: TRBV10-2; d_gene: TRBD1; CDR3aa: CASSEIGTGGKTEAFF; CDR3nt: TGCGCCAGCAGTGAGATTGGGACAGGGGGCAAGACTGAAGCTTTCTTT
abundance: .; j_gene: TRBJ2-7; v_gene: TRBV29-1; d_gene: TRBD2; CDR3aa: CSVEDIAGTSDNEQYF; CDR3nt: TGCAGCGTTGAAGATATCGCCGGGACTAGCGACAATGAGCAGTACTTC
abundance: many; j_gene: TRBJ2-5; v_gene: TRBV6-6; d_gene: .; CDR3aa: CASSYWGGGDQYF; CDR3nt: TGTGCCAGCAGTTACTGGGGGGGCGGCGACCAGTACTTC
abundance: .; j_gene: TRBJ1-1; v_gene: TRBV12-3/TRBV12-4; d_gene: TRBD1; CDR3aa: CASGGTGDNTEAFF; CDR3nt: TGTGCCAGCGGGGGGACAGGCGACAACACTGAAGCTTTCTTT
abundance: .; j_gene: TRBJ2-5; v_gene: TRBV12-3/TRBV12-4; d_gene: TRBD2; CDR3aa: CASSLVAGGPYQETQYF; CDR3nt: TGTGCCAGCAGTTTAGTAGCGGGAGGCCCGTACCAAGAGACCCAGTACTTC
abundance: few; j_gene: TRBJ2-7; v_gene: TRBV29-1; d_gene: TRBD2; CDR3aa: CSVEAPSGRGESYEQYF; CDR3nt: TGCAGCGTTGAAGCCCCTAGCGGGAGGGGCGAGTCCTACGAGCAGTACTTC
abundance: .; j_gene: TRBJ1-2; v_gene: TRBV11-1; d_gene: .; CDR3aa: CASNRGANYGYTF; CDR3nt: TGTGCCAGCAATCGGGGGGCTAACTATGGCTACACCTTC
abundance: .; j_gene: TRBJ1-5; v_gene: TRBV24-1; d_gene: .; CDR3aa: CATGTGVDQPQHF; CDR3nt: TGTGCCACCGGGACGGGGGTTGATCAGCCCCAGCATTTT
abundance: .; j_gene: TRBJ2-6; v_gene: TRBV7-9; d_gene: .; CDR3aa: CASILSTQASGANVLTF; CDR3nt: TGTGCCAGCATCCTCAGCACCCAGGCCTCTGGGGCCAACGTCCTGACTTTC
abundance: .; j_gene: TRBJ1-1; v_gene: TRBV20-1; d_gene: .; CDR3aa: CSAISGTEAFF; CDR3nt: TGCAGTGCTATTAGCGGGACTGAAGCTTTCTTT
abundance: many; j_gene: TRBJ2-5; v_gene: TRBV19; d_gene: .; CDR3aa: CATSRGPGETQYF; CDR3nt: TGTGCCACTTCTCGGGGGCCGGGGGAGACCCAGTACTTC
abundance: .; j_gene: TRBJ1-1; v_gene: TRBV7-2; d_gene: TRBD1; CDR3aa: CASSSSVSPDRGPTEAFF; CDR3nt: TGTGCCAGCAGCTCCTCCGTCTCACCTGACAGGGGGCCCACTGAAGCTTTCTTT
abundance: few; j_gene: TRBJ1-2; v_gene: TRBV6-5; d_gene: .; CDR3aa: CASSYGGSDYGYTF; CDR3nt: TGTGCCAGCAGTTATGGGGGTTCTGACTATGGCTACACCTTC
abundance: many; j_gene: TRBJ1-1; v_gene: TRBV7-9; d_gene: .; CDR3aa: CASSLGLVFTEAFF; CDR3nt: TGTGCCAGCAGCTTAGGGTTGGTGTTCACTGAAGCTTTCTTT
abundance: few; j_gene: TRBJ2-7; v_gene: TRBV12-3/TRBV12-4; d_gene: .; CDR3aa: CASSLGADGAYEQYF; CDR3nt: TGTGCCAGCAGTTTAGGGGCTGATGGAGCCTACGAGCAGTACTTC
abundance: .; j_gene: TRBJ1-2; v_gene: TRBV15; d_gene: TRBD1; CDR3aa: CATSRGRDRKTYGHTF; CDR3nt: TGTGCCACCAGCAGAGGAAGGGACAGGAAGACCTATGGCCACACCTTC
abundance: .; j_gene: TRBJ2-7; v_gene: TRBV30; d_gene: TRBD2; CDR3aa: CAWSVASGIYEQYF; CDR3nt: TGTGCCTGGAGTGTGGCTAGCGGGATCTACGAGCAGTACTTC
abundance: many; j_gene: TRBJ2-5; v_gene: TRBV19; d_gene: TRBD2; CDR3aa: CASSVGPGLEETQYF; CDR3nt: TGTGCCAGTAGTGTTGGGCCGGGACTAGAAGAGACCCAGTACTTC
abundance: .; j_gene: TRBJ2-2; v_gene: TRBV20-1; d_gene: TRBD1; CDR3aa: CNAGQGCFANTGKLFF; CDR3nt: TGCAACGCCGGACAGGGATGTTTCGCGAACACCGGGAAGCTGTTTTTT
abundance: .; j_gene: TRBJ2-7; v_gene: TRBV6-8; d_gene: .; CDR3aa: CASSYPGQYTYEQYF; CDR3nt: TGTGCCAGCAGTTACCCCGGGCAGTATACCTACGAGCAGTACTTC
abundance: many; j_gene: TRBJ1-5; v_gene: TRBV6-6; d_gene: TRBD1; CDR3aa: CASSTGGINQPQHF; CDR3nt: TGTGCCAGCAGCACAGGGGGGATCAATCAGCCCCAGCATTTT
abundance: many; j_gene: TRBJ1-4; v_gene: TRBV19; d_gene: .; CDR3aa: CASSILQDEKLFF; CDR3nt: TGTGCCAGTAGTATTTTGCAGGATGAAAAACTGTTTTTT
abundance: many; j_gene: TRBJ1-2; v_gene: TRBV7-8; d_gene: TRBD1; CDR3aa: CASSLSRTGIYGYTF; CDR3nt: TGTGCCAGCAGCTTATCCAGGACAGGGATCTATGGCTACACCTTC
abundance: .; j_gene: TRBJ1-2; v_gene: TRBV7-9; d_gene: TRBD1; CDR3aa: CASSRYDREGGYTF; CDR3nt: TGCGCCAGCAGCCGGTACGACAGGGAAGGAGGCTACACCTTC
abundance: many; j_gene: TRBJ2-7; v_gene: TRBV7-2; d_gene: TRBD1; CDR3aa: CASSLGGSQDRRDEQYF; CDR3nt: TGTGCCAGCAGCTTAGGGGGGTCGCAGGACAGGCGGGACGAGCAGTACTTC
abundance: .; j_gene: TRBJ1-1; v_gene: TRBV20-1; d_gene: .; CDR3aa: CSASTALVGSTEAFF; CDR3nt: TGCAGTGCTAGTACCGCCTTGGTGGGGTCCACTGAAGCTTTCTTT
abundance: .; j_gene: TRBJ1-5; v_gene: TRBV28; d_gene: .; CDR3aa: CASSFISVGEGNQPQHF; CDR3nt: TGTGCCAGCAGTTTCATATCGGTAGGGGAGGGCAATCAGCCCCAGCATTTT
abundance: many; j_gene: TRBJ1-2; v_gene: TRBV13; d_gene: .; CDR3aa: CASSHGRSYGYTF; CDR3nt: TGTGCCAGCAGCCACGGACGGAGCTATGGCTACACCTTC
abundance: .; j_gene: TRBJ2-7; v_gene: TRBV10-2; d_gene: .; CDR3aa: CASSGRTVLYEQYF; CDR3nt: TGCGCCAGCAGTGGGAGGACGGTCCTCTACGAGCAGTACTTC
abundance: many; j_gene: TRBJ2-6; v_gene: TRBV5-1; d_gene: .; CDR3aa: CASSLVGGQLSGANVLTF; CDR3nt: TGCGCCAGCAGCTTGGTCGGGGGACAGCTCTCTGGGGCCAACGTCCTGACTTTC
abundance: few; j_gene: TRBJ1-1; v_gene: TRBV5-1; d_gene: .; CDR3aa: CASSRITGPSVNTEAFF; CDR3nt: TGCGCCAGCAGCAGAATCACAGGGCCCAGCGTGAACACTGAAGCTTTCTTT
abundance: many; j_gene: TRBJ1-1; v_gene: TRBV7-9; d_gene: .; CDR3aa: CASSARTVMNTEAFF; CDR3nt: TGTGCCAGCAGCGCGCGGACAGTCATGAACACTGAAGCTTTCTTT
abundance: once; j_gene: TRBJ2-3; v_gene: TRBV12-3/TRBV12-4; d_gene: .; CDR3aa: CASSPQGGTDTQYF; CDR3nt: TGTGCCAGCAGTCCCCAGGGCGGCACAGATACGCAGTATTTT
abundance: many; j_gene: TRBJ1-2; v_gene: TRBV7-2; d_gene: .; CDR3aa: CASSLAGPERGYGYTF; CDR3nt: TGTGCCAGCAGCTTAGCGGGGCCAGAAAGGGGCTATGGCTACACCTTC
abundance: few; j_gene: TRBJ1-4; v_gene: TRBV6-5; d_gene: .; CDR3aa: CASRSGSPVTLFF; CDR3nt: TGTGCCAGCAGAAGCGGGTCCCCCGTGACCCTATTTTTT
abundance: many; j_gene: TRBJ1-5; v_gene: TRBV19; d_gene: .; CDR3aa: CASSIRGDQPQHF; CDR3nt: TGTGCCAGTAGTATAAGAGGAGATCAGCCCCAGCATTTT
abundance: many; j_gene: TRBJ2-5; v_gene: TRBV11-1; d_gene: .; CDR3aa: CASSWTVRQTQYF; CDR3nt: TGTGCCAGCAGCTGGACAGTTCGACAGACCCAGTACTTC